This T cell receptor beta chain was recorded in a study of blood T cell repertoires in COVID-19. Only in-frame clones appear in the TCRdb table, and some are missing; sequencing was by immunoSEQ multiplex PCR. Counted here are around 130,000 clones, around 81% occurring once; the ten biggest clones make up about 9.9%. The source of this sequence is a man in his forties with active or convalescent COVID-19. The sequenced sample was peripheral blood.

CDR3 amino acids: CATSEGDYEQFF. Here the CDR3 DNA reads TGTGCCACCAGTGAAGGGGACTATGAGCAGTTCTTC. The chain couples TRBV24-1 to TRBJ2-1, with D possibly TRBD2 on 6 matching bases. Per germline, CDR1 KGHDR and CDR2 SFDVKD. There are 12 residues in the CDR3. Between the trimmed V and J ends, which lost 4 bases and 8 bases, there was a span of 8 bases.